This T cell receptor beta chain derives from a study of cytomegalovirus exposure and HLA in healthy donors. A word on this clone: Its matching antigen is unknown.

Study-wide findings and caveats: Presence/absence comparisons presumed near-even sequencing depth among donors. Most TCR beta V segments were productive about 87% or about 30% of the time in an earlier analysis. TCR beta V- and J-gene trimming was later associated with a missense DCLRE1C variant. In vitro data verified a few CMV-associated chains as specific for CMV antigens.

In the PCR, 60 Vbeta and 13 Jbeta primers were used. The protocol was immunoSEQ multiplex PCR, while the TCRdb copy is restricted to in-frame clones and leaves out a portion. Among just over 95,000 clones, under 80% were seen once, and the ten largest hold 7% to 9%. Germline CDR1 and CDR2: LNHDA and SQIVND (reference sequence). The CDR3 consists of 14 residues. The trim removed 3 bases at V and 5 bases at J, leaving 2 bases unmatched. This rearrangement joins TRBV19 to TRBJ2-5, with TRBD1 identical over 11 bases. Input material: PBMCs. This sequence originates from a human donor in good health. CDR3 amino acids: CASSMDRGRETQYF. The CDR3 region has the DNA TGTGCCAGTAGTATGGACAGGGGGCGTGAGACCCAGTACTTC.